These T cell receptor beta chains were read from a single sample in a study of shared clonotypes between healthy human individuals. The data were produced by immunoSEQ multiplex PCR, yet TCRdb's version contains in-frame clones alone and is incomplete. The repertoire has about 2.4 million clones, 93% of them found once; the top ten carry about 0.34%. The sample taken for sequencing was naive CD4+ T cells from PBMCs. These receptors came from a man aged 18 to 30 in good health. Some clones in this sample may be carry-over from other donors' samples. Each CDR3 is given with its conserved first and last residue. D genes are given only for firm matches. Not every row has a clone size; where given, it reads once, few, many or a size class.

CASSFWAGRGEQYF | TGTGCCAGCAGCTTCTGGGCGGGCCGGGGCGAGCAGTACTTC | TRBJ2-7 | . | . | TRBV7-2
CAWSLSRQGGNQPQHF | TGTGCCTGGAGTTTATCTCGACAGGGAGGGAATCAGCCCCAGCATTTT | TRBJ1-5 | TRBD1 | few | TRBV30
CASSLEASLGGNEQFF | TGCGCCAGCAGCTTGGAGGCCAGCCTAGGTGGGAATGAGCAGTTCTTC | TRBJ2-1 | . | . | TRBV5-1
CASSLRPGQGNEKLFF | TGTGCCAGCAGTTTACGACCGGGACAGGGGAATGAAAAACTGTTTTTT | TRBJ1-4 | TRBD1 | . | TRBV28
CASSLTDRAPGELFF | TGTGCCAGCAGTCTAACGGACAGGGCCCCCGGGGAGCTGTTTTTT | TRBJ2-2 | TRBD1 | . | TRBV6-1
CASSYLQGKSGANVLTF | TGTGCCAGCAGCTACCTACAGGGTAAATCTGGGGCCAACGTCCTGACTTTC | TRBJ2-6 | . | . | TRBV11-2
CASSLGYEQYF | TGCGCCAGCAGCTTAGGGTACGAGCAGTACTTC | TRBJ2-7 | . | few | TRBV5-1
CASSLGGPGAPVWQYF | TGTGCCAGCAGCTTGGGGGGTCCGGGAGCCCCAGTCTGGCAGTACTTC | TRBJ2-7 | . | . | TRBV5-4
CASSPLSSGNTIYF | TGTGCCAGCAGCCCCCTGAGCTCTGGAAACACCATATATTTT | TRBJ1-3 | . | . | TRBV6-1
CASSYRDSSEQYF | TGTGCCAGCAGTTACCGGGACTCCAGCGAGCAGTACTTC | TRBJ2-7 | . | . | TRBV27
CASSIARGAGEQYF | TGTGCCAGTAGTATAGCAAGGGGGGCGGGCGAGCAGTACTTC | TRBJ2-7 | . | . | TRBV19
CASSYSGLAGYEQYF | TGTGCCAGCAGTTACTCAGGACTAGCGGGGTACGAGCAGTACTTC | TRBJ2-7 | TRBD2 | . | TRBV6-5
CSVPGTSGEQETQYF | TGCAGCGTCCCCGGGACTAGCGGGGAGCAAGAGACCCAGTACTTC | TRBJ2-5 | TRBD2 | . | TRBV29-1
CASYTTGGYTF | TGTGCCAGCTACACTACGGGCGGCTACACCTTC | TRBJ1-2 | . | . | TRBV28
CASSPRTPYTEAFF | TGTGCCAGCTCACCTCGGACACCATACACTGAAGCTTTCTTT | TRBJ1-1 | . | few | TRBV18
CAWSVQTAINIQYF | TGTGCCTGGAGTGTACAGACCGCCATAAACATTCAGTACTTC | TRBJ2-4 | . | . | TRBV30
CASSLAGGGVPETQYF | TGTGCCAGCAGCTTAGCGGGGGGCGGGGTGCCGGAGACCCAGTACTTC | TRBJ2-5 | . | . | TRBV7-8
CASSPSMDGYTF | TGTGCCAGCAGCCCCTCAATGGATGGCTACACCTTC | TRBJ1-2 | . | few | TRBV7-9
CATSRDEGEKLFF | TGTGCCACCAGCAGAGATGAGGGTGAAAAACTGTTTTTT | TRBJ1-4 | . | . | TRBV15
CASSTGMSTDTQYF | TGCGCCAGCAGTACAGGGATGAGCACAGATACGCAGTATTTT | TRBJ2-3 | . | . | TRBV5-1
CASSRGQGDYEQYF | TGCGCCAGCTCCCGGGGACAGGGAGACTACGAGCAGTACTTC | TRBJ2-7 | TRBD1 | . | TRBV5-1
CASSQLPGKGTDTQYF | TGTGCCAGCAGCCAATTACCGGGGAAGGGCACAGATACGCAGTATTTT | TRBJ2-3 | . | . | TRBV14
CASSLGGGNTEAFF | TGTGCCAGCAGCCTGGGGGGCGGGAACACTGAAGCTTTCTTT | TRBJ1-1 | . | . | TRBV5-5
CASSPSGTLYEQYF | TGTGCCAGCTCACCTTCCGGGACCCTATACGAGCAGTACTTC | TRBJ2-7 | . | . | TRBV18